This TCR beta chain was captured by sequencing in a study of CD8 T cells in Susac syndrome. Regarding the study as a whole: The study's TCR sequencing and HLA analysis drew on a certain number of individuals. That number was acknowledged as relatively small.

A quantity of roughly 0.5 to 1 ug RNA underwent reverse transcription using random hexamers. TCRdb redid the calling of the immunoSEQ multiplex PCR reads with MiXCR, one entry per CDR3 protein. The data contain approximately 170,000 distinct CDR3 sequences, roughly 95% of them seen just once; the ten biggest clones take up just over 0.13%. The sequenced target, TCR beta, came from blood CD8+ and CD4+ T cells. Negative isolation yielded CD4+ and CD8+ T cells, and FACS enriched TEMRA cells. For this clonotype: Antigen unknown.

CDR1 and CDR2 (germline): LGHDT, YNNKEL (reference sequence). The CDR3 spans 14 residues. Trimming shortened V by 0 bases and J by 9 bases, and 9 bases separated the two germline ends. V is TRBV3-1 and J is TRBJ1-6, with D hard to call. This receptor was taken from a human donor in good health. The sequencing input was CD4+ T cells from PBMCs. DNA of the CDR3: TGTGCCAGCAGCCAAGATAACTGGGTTTCACCCCTCCACTTT. Protein: CASSQDNWVSPLHF.